These 9 T cell receptor beta chains were all obtained from the same sample, sequenced in a study of metastatic and nonmetastatic thyroid tumors. Before thyroid surgery, none of the patients had received any treatment. TCRdb recomputed clones from the PCR reads via MiXCR. The data contain 12,000 or so clones, more than 20% of them seen just once; the ten biggest clones take up 55% to 75%. Sequencing input: blood. These receptors were taken from a male donor with papillary thyroid cancer or a benign thyroid nodule (not recorded which). Some clones in this sample may be carry-over from other donors' samples.

There are a few counts of this clone. This rearrangement joins TRBV6-1 to TRBJ2-1; D ambiguous. The CDR3 sequence is 16 residues long. V was trimmed by 6 bases and J by 0 bases, leaving 15 bases between them. Germline-derived CDR1 and CDR2 are MNHNS and SASEGT. The CDR3 DNA reads as TGTGCCAGCAGCACAGCCCGTAAGAGCTCCTACAATGAGCAGTTCTTC. Its translation: CASSTARKSSYNEQFF.

This chain links TRBV6-1 with TRBJ2-2; D unresolved. The CDR3 runs 14 residues. V lost 5 bases and J 2 bases, leaving 9 bases between the germline ends. From germline, CDR1 is MNHNS and CDR2 SASEGT. This chain's CDR3 is CASSKTLNTGELFF. The CDR3 nucleotides are TGTGCCAGCAGTAAGACCCTCAACACCGGGGAGCTGTTTTTT.

The chain's CDR3 is CASSFTRFHEGGYTF. The CDR3 DNA follows: TGTGCCAGCAGCTTCACACGTTTCCACGAGGGTGGCTACACCTTC. The rearrangement links TRBV7-9 to TRBJ1-2; D unclear. Germline lookup yields CDR1 SEHNR and CDR2 FQNEAQ (reference sequence). With 3 bases removed from V and 7 bases from J, the gap between germline ends came to 18 bases. The CDR3 is made up of 15 amino acids. Variable domain in full (rest from reference TRBV7-9 and TRBJ1-2): DTGVSQNPRHKITKRGQNVTFRCDPISEHNRLYWYRQTLGQGPEFLTYFQNEAQLEKSRLLSDRFSAERPKGSFSTLEIQRTEQGDSAMYLCASSFTRFHEGGYTFGSGTRLTVV.

The rearrangement uses TRBV20-1 and TRBJ1-5; tentative D call: TRBD1 (5 bases). Trimming removed 5 bases from V and 2 bases from J, with 10 bases in between. Germline assignment: CDR1 DFQATT and CDR2 SNEGSKA (reference sequence). The CDR3 consists of 13 residues. Here the CDR3 DNA reads TGCAGTGCTGTTAGGGGAGGCAATCAGCCCCAGCATTTT. Translating gives CSAVRGGNQPQHF.

This clone occurred once. The chain employs TRBV11-2 and TRBJ2-3, with D possibly called TRBD1 or TRBD2 (6 bases each). Looked up from germline, CDR1 is SGHAT and CDR2 is FQNNGV. This CDR3 is built from 17 residues. Trimming stripped 4 bases from V and 6 bases from J, with 23 bases between. The CDR3 loop reads CASSYRGDFFRTDTQYF. The CDR3 nucleotides are TGTGCCAGCAGCTATAGGGGGGACTTTTTCCGGACCGATACGCAGTATTTT. Complete variable domain (other parts from reference TRBV11-2 and TRBJ2-3): EAGVAQSPRYKIIEKRQSVAFWCNPISGHATLYWYQQILGQGPKLLIQFQNNGVVDDSQLPKDRFSAERLKGVDSTLKIQPAKLEDSAVYLCASSYRGDFFRTDTQYFGPGTRLTVL.

This clone was observed a few times. V and J are TRBV6-4 and TRBJ2-7, with a weak D call TRBD1 (7 bases). The germline V and J ends were trimmed by 6 bases and 2 bases, with 14 bases remaining between them. The CDR3 is 14 amino acids. In germline, CDR1 is MRHNA, CDR2 SNTAGT. CDR3 sequence (DNA): TGTGCCAGCAGCTATCAGGGGGGAACCTACGAGCAGTACTTC. It is translated as CASSYQGGTYEQYF.

This clone was recorded many times. The genes are TRBV6-1 and TRBJ2-5; the match to TRBD1 covers 7 bases. J gave up 9 bases and V 5 bases, and 3 bases lay outside the gene matches. In germline, CDR1 is MNHNS, CDR2 SASEGT. The CDR3 is made up of 11 amino acids. The CDR3 region is CASSRQGAQYF. DNA for the CDR3: TGTGCCAGCAGTCGACAGGGAGCCCAGTACTTC.

The sample holds a few counts of this clone. V gene TRBV12-3 or TRBV12-4 combines with J gene TRBJ2-7; D is uncertain. V was shortened by 1 base and J by 6 bases, with 4 bases between the two germline ends. The length of the CDR3 is 11 residues. CDR3 amino acids: CASSLGGEQYF. The CDR3 region has the DNA TGTGCCAGCAGTTTAGGGGGCGAGCAGTACTTC.

The chain combines TRBV6-5 with TRBJ2-1; either TRBD1 or TRBD2 may fit D (6 bases each). V was pared by 0 bases and J by 6 bases, with 15 bases between. This CDR3 is built from 16 residues. Germline V gene data show CDR1 as MNHEY and CDR2 as SVGAGI. In DNA, the CDR3 is TGTGCCAGCAGTTACTCCGGGGGCCTGAATATCAATGAGCAGTTCTTC. Translation: CASSYSGGLNINEQFF.